This is a list of T cell receptor beta chains from one sample in a study of regulatory T cells in long-lasting Graves disease. TCRdb processed the multiplex PCR reads anew with MiXCR; each CDR3 protein has one entry. The sample lists 600,000 to 800,000 distinct CDR3 sequences, 25% to 35% occurring once. The input for sequencing was peripheral blood mononuclear cells (PBMCs), taken when the disease was refractory, from a patient treated with antithyroid drugs. These receptors all come from a female donor with Graves disease. Both conserved end residues are part of each CDR3. Each record gives: V gene, clone size, J gene, CDR3 length, D gene, CDR3 DNA, CDR3 protein. A D gene is named only where the DNA matches it firmly. Only part of the rows carry a size: once, few, many, or a class if the clone is expanded.

v_call: TRBV7-9; clone_size: once; j_call: TRBJ1-2; cdr3_length: 14; d_call: NA; cdr3_nt: TGTGCCAGCAAGCTGGGACCGGCTAACTATGGCTACACCTTC; cdr3_aa: CASKLGPANYGYTF
v_call: TRBV2; clone_size: many; j_call: TRBJ2-7; cdr3_length: 13; d_call: NA; cdr3_nt: TGTGCCAGCGGGACCCACCGGGGGAACGAGCAGTACTTC; cdr3_aa: CASGTHRGNEQYF
v_call: TRBV27; clone_size: many; j_call: TRBJ2-7; cdr3_length: 12; d_call: NA; cdr3_nt: TGTGCCAGCCAGGACAAAACCTACGAGCAGTACTTC; cdr3_aa: CASQDKTYEQYF
v_call: TRBV2; clone_size: NA; j_call: TRBJ1-3; cdr3_length: 15; d_call: NA; cdr3_nt: TGTGCCAGCAGCGGTGTAGGGGGGCCTGGAAACACCATATATTTT; cdr3_aa: CASSGVGGPGNTIYF
v_call: TRBV12-3/TRBV12-4; clone_size: NA; j_call: TRBJ1-3; cdr3_length: 19; d_call: NA; cdr3_nt: TGTGCCAGCAGTTTTAGACGGGCAGGGCCAGGCCGCTCTGGAAACACCATATATTTT; cdr3_aa: CASSFRRAGPGRSGNTIYF
v_call: TRBV25-1; clone_size: NA; j_call: TRBJ1-2; cdr3_length: 14; d_call: NA; cdr3_nt: TGTGCCAGCAGCGATACAGGTACCAACTATGGCTACACCTTC; cdr3_aa: CASSDTGTNYGYTF
v_call: TRBV20-1; clone_size: NA; j_call: TRBJ2-7; cdr3_length: 12; d_call: NA; cdr3_nt: TGCAGTGCTAGCGGGATAGGCTACGAGCAGTACTTC; cdr3_aa: CSASGIGYEQYF
v_call: TRBV7-2; clone_size: NA; j_call: TRBJ1-5; cdr3_length: 15; d_call: TRBD1; cdr3_nt: TGTGCCAGCAGCTTGTCCGGGACAGGGCGTCAGCCCCAGCATTTT; cdr3_aa: CASSLSGTGRQPQHF
v_call: TRBV5-1; clone_size: NA; j_call: TRBJ1-5; cdr3_length: 15; d_call: NA; cdr3_nt: TGCGCCAGCAGCTCATCAGGGTCCCAGGATCAGCCCCAGCATTTT; cdr3_aa: CASSSSGSQDQPQHF
v_call: TRBV2; clone_size: many; j_call: TRBJ1-2; cdr3_length: 13; d_call: NA; cdr3_nt: TGTGCCAGCAGTGACAGGGGAGACTATGGCTACACCTTC; cdr3_aa: CASSDRGDYGYTF
v_call: TRBV2; clone_size: many; j_call: TRBJ1-1; cdr3_length: 18; d_call: NA; cdr3_nt: TGTGCCAGCAGTATCTCTGGGGGGTTTAGTCGATCGAACGCTGAAGCTTTCTTT; cdr3_aa: CASSISGGFSRSNAEAFF
v_call: TRBV29-1; clone_size: NA; j_call: TRBJ2-5; cdr3_length: 18; d_call: TRBD2; cdr3_nt: TGCAGCGTTGGCCCACCTCTCTCTAGCGGACTCCCCCAAGAGACCCAGTACTTC; cdr3_aa: CSVGPPLSSGLPQETQYF
v_call: TRBV20-1; clone_size: few; j_call: TRBJ2-7; cdr3_length: 16; d_call: TRBD1; cdr3_nt: TGCAGTGCTAGAGATCGAGGGGGCCCTATGTCCTACGAGCAGTACTTC; cdr3_aa: CSARDRGGPMSYEQYF
v_call: TRBV30; clone_size: NA; j_call: TRBJ1-6; cdr3_length: 14; d_call: NA; cdr3_nt: TGTGCCTGGAGTGTACGGGGACGGGATTCACCCCTCCACTTT; cdr3_aa: CAWSVRGRDSPLHF
v_call: TRBV4-1; clone_size: NA; j_call: TRBJ2-7; cdr3_length: 16; d_call: NA; cdr3_nt: TGCGCCAGCAGCCAGGGGGTACTATCGAGCGGCGACGAGCAGTACTTC; cdr3_aa: CASSQGVLSSGDEQYF
v_call: TRBV20-1; clone_size: once; j_call: TRBJ1-1; cdr3_length: 13; d_call: TRBD1; cdr3_nt: TGCAGTGCTCCGACAGGGGCGAACACTGAAGCTTTCTTT; cdr3_aa: CSAPTGANTEAFF
v_call: TRBV29-1; clone_size: NA; j_call: TRBJ2-5; cdr3_length: 16; d_call: TRBD1; cdr3_nt: TGCAGCGTTGAAGATACGGGACAGGAAGGGGGAGAGACCCAGTACTTC; cdr3_aa: CSVEDTGQEGGETQYF
v_call: TRBV20-1; clone_size: NA; j_call: TRBJ2-4; cdr3_length: 14; d_call: NA; cdr3_nt: TGCAGTGCTCCCCATGTGAGGGACAAAAACATTCAGTACTTC; cdr3_aa: CSAPHVRDKNIQYF
v_call: TRBV7-9; clone_size: NA; j_call: TRBJ2-2; cdr3_length: 13; d_call: NA; cdr3_nt: TGTGCCAGCAGCTCCCCCCCGCCCGGGGAGCTGTTTTTT; cdr3_aa: CASSSPPPGELFF
v_call: TRBV9; clone_size: NA; j_call: TRBJ1-1; cdr3_length: 12; d_call: NA; cdr3_nt: TGTGCCAGCAGACTACCCCTGACTGAAGCTTTCTTT; cdr3_aa: CASRLPLTEAFF
v_call: TRBV20-1; clone_size: few; j_call: TRBJ2-7; cdr3_length: 15; d_call: TRBD2; cdr3_nt: TGCAGTGCTATACTAGCGGGAGGGCTCGGGGACGAGCAGTACTTC; cdr3_aa: CSAILAGGLGDEQYF
v_call: TRBV6-1; clone_size: few; j_call: TRBJ2-5; cdr3_length: 15; d_call: NA; cdr3_nt: TGTGCCAGCAGTGAGTTTGACAGCATACAAGAGACCCAGTACTTC; cdr3_aa: CASSEFDSIQETQYF
v_call: TRBV6-1; clone_size: NA; j_call: TRBJ1-5; cdr3_length: 14; d_call: NA; cdr3_nt: TGTGCCAGCAGACAGACGTATAGCAATCAGCCCCAGCATTTT; cdr3_aa: CASRQTYSNQPQHF
v_call: TRBV20-1; clone_size: few; j_call: TRBJ2-7; cdr3_length: 13; d_call: TRBD1; cdr3_nt: TGCAGTGCCAGCGGACAGGGGGTGCGCGAGCAGTACTTC; cdr3_aa: CSASGQGVREQYF
v_call: TRBV27; clone_size: NA; j_call: TRBJ2-7; cdr3_length: 19; d_call: NA; cdr3_nt: TGTGCCAGCAGTTTAGAGGGGGGGGGAGGCAGGAACCACTCCTACGAGCAGTACTTC; cdr3_aa: CASSLEGGGGRNHSYEQYF
v_call: TRBV11-2; clone_size: NA; j_call: TRBJ1-5; cdr3_length: 13; d_call: NA; cdr3_nt: TGTGCCAACATGAGGATTAGCAATCAGCCCCAGCATTTT; cdr3_aa: CANMRISNQPQHF
v_call: TRBV6-1; clone_size: NA; j_call: TRBJ1-6; cdr3_length: 15; d_call: TRBD1; cdr3_nt: TGTGCCGGCAGTGATCTACAGGGGGGATCCTCACCCCTCCACTTT; cdr3_aa: CAGSDLQGGSSPLHF
v_call: TRBV6-2/TRBV6-3; clone_size: NA; j_call: TRBJ2-5; cdr3_length: 14; d_call: NA; cdr3_nt: TGTGCCAGCGGATGGGGGCCCCCCAGGGAGACCCAGTACTTC; cdr3_aa: CASGWGPPRETQYF
v_call: TRBV28; clone_size: NA; j_call: TRBJ2-7; cdr3_length: 12; d_call: NA; cdr3_nt: TGTGCCAGCAGTACAGGGACGGGGGAGCAGTACTTC; cdr3_aa: CASSTGTGEQYF
v_call: TRBV12-3/TRBV12-4; clone_size: NA; j_call: TRBJ2-5; cdr3_length: 13; d_call: NA; cdr3_nt: TGTGCCAGCCTCCAGGAGCCGGGGGAGACCCAGTACTTC; cdr3_aa: CASLQEPGETQYF
v_call: TRBV25-1; clone_size: few; j_call: TRBJ2-7; cdr3_length: 15; d_call: TRBD2; cdr3_nt: TGTGCCAGCAGTCCCGTAGCGGGAGGGGTCTACGAGCAGTACTTC; cdr3_aa: CASSPVAGGVYEQYF
v_call: TRBV20-1; clone_size: few; j_call: TRBJ1-2; cdr3_length: 16; d_call: NA; cdr3_nt: TGCAGTGCTAGAGTCAACGGCCAGGGGATTAACTATGGCTACACCTTC; cdr3_aa: CSARVNGQGINYGYTF
v_call: TRBV5-1; clone_size: NA; j_call: TRBJ2-7; cdr3_length: 14; d_call: TRBD1; cdr3_nt: TGCGCCAGCAGCCATTTTACAGGGGCCTACGAGCAGTACTTC; cdr3_aa: CASSHFTGAYEQYF
v_call: TRBV7-9; clone_size: NA; j_call: TRBJ1-4; cdr3_length: 14; d_call: NA; cdr3_nt: TGTGCCAGCAGCCTGACAGCTATAAATGAAAAACTGTTTTTT; cdr3_aa: CASSLTAINEKLFF
v_call: TRBV28; clone_size: many; j_call: TRBJ1-2; cdr3_length: 14; d_call: NA; cdr3_nt: TGTGCCAGCAGTTTACCTGACAGGAGCTATGGCTACACCTTC; cdr3_aa: CASSLPDRSYGYTF
v_call: TRBV29-1; clone_size: NA; j_call: TRBJ1-1; cdr3_length: 13; d_call: TRBD1; cdr3_nt: TGCAGCGTTGATAAGGGGGCTGGCACTGAAGCTTTCTTT; cdr3_aa: CSVDKGAGTEAFF
v_call: TRBV29-1; clone_size: NA; j_call: TRBJ2-7; cdr3_length: 13; d_call: TRBD2; cdr3_nt: TGCAGCGTTGCAGCGGGAGGGCCTTACGAGCAGTACTTC; cdr3_aa: CSVAAGGPYEQYF
v_call: TRBV25-1; clone_size: NA; j_call: TRBJ1-4; cdr3_length: 15; d_call: TRBD1; cdr3_nt: TGTGCCAGCAGTGCAGGACAGGGGGTCGGTGAAAAACTGTTTTTT; cdr3_aa: CASSAGQGVGEKLFF
v_call: TRBV9; clone_size: once; j_call: TRBJ2-4; cdr3_length: 16; d_call: NA; cdr3_nt: TGTGCCAGCAGCCTGTACCCGGGGATGGGCAAAAACATTCAGTACTTC; cdr3_aa: CASSLYPGMGKNIQYF
v_call: TRBV20-1; clone_size: many; j_call: TRBJ2-7; cdr3_length: 13; d_call: NA; cdr3_nt: TGCAGTGCTAGGAGTGATTCGACCTACGAGCAGTACTTC; cdr3_aa: CSARSDSTYEQYF
v_call: TRBV28; clone_size: many; j_call: TRBJ1-1; cdr3_length: 17; d_call: NA; cdr3_nt: TGTGCCAGCAGTCCGCCCTCCCCGGGGGGATCGTGGGCCGAAGCTTTCTTT; cdr3_aa: CASSPPSPGGSWAEAFF
v_call: TRBV10-1; clone_size: NA; j_call: TRBJ2-1; cdr3_length: 13; d_call: NA; cdr3_nt: TGCGCCAGCAGTGGGGGGCTTGCCAATGAGCAGTTCTTC; cdr3_aa: CASSGGLANEQFF
v_call: TRBV3-1; clone_size: NA; j_call: TRBJ1-5; cdr3_length: 14; d_call: NA; cdr3_nt: TGTGCCAGCAGTCCGGGGATCCCCAATCAGCCCCAGCATTTT; cdr3_aa: CASSPGIPNQPQHF
v_call: TRBV6-9; clone_size: NA; j_call: TRBJ2-2; cdr3_length: 14; d_call: NA; cdr3_nt: TGTGCCAGCAGTTACGGGCTAGTGACCGGGGAGCTGTTTTTT; cdr3_aa: CASSYGLVTGELFF
v_call: TRBV11-2; clone_size: many; j_call: TRBJ2-7; cdr3_length: 15; d_call: TRBD2; cdr3_nt: TGTGCCAGCAGCTTAGAACTAGCGCGTCTCAACGAGCAGTACTTC; cdr3_aa: CASSLELARLNEQYF
v_call: TRBV18; clone_size: few; j_call: TRBJ2-5; cdr3_length: 15; d_call: NA; cdr3_nt: TGTGCCAGCTCACGCACCGGGAGCGAAGGGGAGACCCAGTACTTC; cdr3_aa: CASSRTGSEGETQYF
v_call: TRBV18; clone_size: NA; j_call: TRBJ1-1; cdr3_length: 14; d_call: NA; cdr3_nt: TGTGCCAGCTCACCAGAGGGGGTGGGCACTGAAGCTTTCTTT; cdr3_aa: CASSPEGVGTEAFF
v_call: TRBV7-6; clone_size: many; j_call: TRBJ1-5; cdr3_length: 13; d_call: NA; cdr3_nt: TGTGCCAGCAGCTTAGACTTTGATCAGCCCCAGCATTTT; cdr3_aa: CASSLDFDQPQHF
v_call: TRBV2; clone_size: many; j_call: TRBJ2-7; cdr3_length: 16; d_call: TRBD2; cdr3_nt: TGTGCCAGCAGTGAAGCTAGGGCTAGCGGAACCTACGAGCAGTACTTC; cdr3_aa: CASSEARASGTYEQYF
v_call: TRBV6-4; clone_size: NA; j_call: TRBJ2-5; cdr3_length: 14; d_call: TRBD1; cdr3_nt: TGTGCCAGCAGGGGGACAGCTTCGGAGAAGACCCAGTACTTC; cdr3_aa: CASRGTASEKTQYF
v_call: TRBV5-6; clone_size: NA; j_call: TRBJ2-7; cdr3_length: 15; d_call: NA; cdr3_nt: TGTGCCAGCAGCTTGTTTTGGGACCAGCTTTACGAGCAGTACTTC; cdr3_aa: CASSLFWDQLYEQYF